This T cell receptor beta chain stems from a study of T cell responses to AZD1222 COVID-19 vaccine. Turning to the study itself: Analysis merged second doses at about 4 or about 12 weeks. Study results and caveats: Mostly white British, mostly female donors; authors suggested clonal diversity may be underestimated. Spike-spanning, vaccine-associated CD4 TCRs were dominant at 160-218 and 743-854.

This clone was recorded once. Its antigen is currently unknown. Between the trimmed V and J ends, which lost 0 bases and 4 bases, there was a span of 13 bases. Per the germline V gene, CDR1 is SGHNT and CDR2 is YENEEA. This CDR3 is 16 amino acids long. Profiling relied on immunoSEQ multiplex PCR, and the TCRdb table lists in-frame clones only, not all of them. Among around 130,000 clones listed, 70% to 90% were seen once. This sequence joins TRBV11-3 and TRBJ2-1; D call uncertain. The TCR sequence derives from an adult in good health. Material: peripheral blood, obtained on day 0 of AZD1222 vaccination. The CDR3 loop reads CASSLDNRLGYNEQFF. CDR3 nucleotides: TGTGCCAGCAGCTTAGATAATCGGTTGGGGTACAATGAGCAGTTCTTC.